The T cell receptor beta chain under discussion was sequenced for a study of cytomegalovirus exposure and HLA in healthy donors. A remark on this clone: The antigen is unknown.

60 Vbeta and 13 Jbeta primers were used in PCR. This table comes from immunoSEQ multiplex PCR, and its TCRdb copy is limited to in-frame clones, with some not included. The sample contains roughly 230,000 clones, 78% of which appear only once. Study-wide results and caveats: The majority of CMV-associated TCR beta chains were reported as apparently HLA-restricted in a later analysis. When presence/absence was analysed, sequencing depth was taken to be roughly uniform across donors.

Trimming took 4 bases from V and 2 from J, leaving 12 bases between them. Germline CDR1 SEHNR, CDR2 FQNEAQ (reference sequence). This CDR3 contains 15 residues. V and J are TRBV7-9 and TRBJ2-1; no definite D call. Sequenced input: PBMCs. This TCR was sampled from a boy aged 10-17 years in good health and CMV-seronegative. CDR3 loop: CASSWRGFAYNEQFF. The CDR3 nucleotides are TGTGCCAGCAGCTGGAGAGGCTTTGCCTACAATGAGCAGTTCTTC. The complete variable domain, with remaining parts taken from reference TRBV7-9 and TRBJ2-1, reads DTGVSQNPRHKITKRGQNVTFRCDPISEHNRLYWYRQTLGQGPEFLTYFQNEAQLEKSRLLSDRFSAERPKGSFSTLEIQRTEQGDSAMYLCASSWRGFAYNEQFFGPGTRLTVL.